Below are 24 T cell receptor beta chains sequenced from a single sample in a study of OX40 agonist ivuxolimab in advanced cancers. The protocol was immunoSEQ multiplex PCR, while the TCRdb copy is restricted to in-frame clones and leaves out a portion. In the table there are fewer than 85,000 clones, roughly nine tenths of which are singletons. Specimen: CD4+ or CD8+ T cells sorted from blood, collected in a trial of the OX40 agonist ivuxolimab. The origin of the receptors is an adult with an advanced solid tumor such as melanoma, head and neck, liver or kidney cancer.

The V gene is TRBV11-1, the J gene TRBJ2-7, with D perhaps matching TRBD1 (6 bases). The CDR3 totals 13 residues. Germline V gene data show CDR1 as SGHAT and CDR2 as FQDESV (reference sequence). The V end was cut by 1 base, the J end by 3 bases, with 7 bases between. CDR3 nucleotide sequence: TGTGCCAGCAGCTTAGACAGGGTCTACGAGCAGTACTTC. Translation: CASSLDRVYEQYF.

The chain carries TRBV11-1 and TRBJ2-1; 7 bases fit TRBD1. Germline V gene data show CDR1 as SGHAT and CDR2 as FQDESV (reference sequence). The V and J ends lost 1 base and 7 bases, in that order; junction bases with no gene match: 7. The CDR3 has 15 amino acids. The CDR3 DNA is TGTGCCAGCAGCTTAGACGGACAGGTTGGTAATGAGCAGTTCTTC. Amino acids: CASSLDGQVGNEQFF. The variable domain in full, with the rest retrieved from reference TRBV11-1 and TRBJ2-1, is EAEVAQSPRYKITEKSQAVAFWCDPISGHATLYWYRQILGQGPELLVQFQDESVVDDSQLPKDRFSAERLKGVDSTLKIQPAELGDSAMYLCASSLDGQVGNEQFFGPGTRLTVL.

The chain is built from TRBV11-3 and TRBJ2-3, with D perhaps being TRBD1 or TRBD2 (5 bases each). V lost 5 bases to trimming and J lost 2 bases, with 11 bases between them. Germline V lookup: CDR1 SGHNT, CDR2 YENEEA. The CDR3 is made up of 14 amino acids. The CDR3 DNA is TGTGCCAGCAGCCTAGGGGAGACCACAGATACGCAGTATTTT. Encoded protein: CASSLGETTDTQYF.

The chain uses TRBV6-5 and TRBJ2-4; TRBD1 matches 9 bases. The CDR3 has 15 amino acids. The germline V gene encodes CDR1 MNHEY and CDR2 SVGAGI. Trimming at V came to 5 bases and at J to 5 bases, leaving 7 bases not matched to a gene. CDR3 sequence (DNA): TGTGCCAGCAGTAAGACAGGGGGGTCCCAAAACATTCAGTACTTC. Its translation is CASSKTGGSQNIQYF.

V gene TRBV6-1 combines with J gene TRBJ2-7; no reliable D call. Germline values: CDR1 MNHNS, CDR2 SASEGT. Trimming stripped 6 bases from V and 3 bases from J, with 6 bases between. There are 11 residues in the CDR3. CDR3 bases: TGTGCCAGCAGAATAAACTACGAGCAGTACTTC. This encodes CASRINYEQYF.

The CDR3 protein is CASSPRLAGGMDEQFF. As DNA, the CDR3 is TGTGCCAGCTCACCACGGCTAGCGGGAGGAATGGATGAGCAGTTCTTC. The chain recombines TRBV18 with TRBJ2-1; 11 positions agree with TRBD2. The CDR3 spans 16 residues. Trimming removed 1 base from V and 8 bases from J; junction bases left unmatched: 7. CDR1 and CDR2 from the germline V gene are KGHSH and LQKENI. Full variable domain (missing parts from reference TRBV18 and TRBJ2-1): NAGVMQNPRHLVRRRGQEARLRCSPMKGHSHVYWYRQLPEEGLKFMVYLQKENIIDESGMPKERFSAEFPKEGPSILRIQQVVRGDSAAYFCASSPRLAGGMDEQFFGPGTRLTVL.

This clone showed up just a few times. The gene calls are TRBV5-1 and TRBJ2-1; no clear D gene. Trimming removed 4 bases at V and 4 bases at J, with 12 bases between. The CDR3 runs to 14 residues. From germline, CDR1 is SGHRS and CDR2 YFSETQ. This chain's CDR3 is CASSPAPAYNEQFF. DNA for the CDR3: TGCGCCAGCAGCCCCGCCCCCGCATACAATGAGCAGTTCTTC.

The chain combines TRBV28 with TRBJ1-5; 8 nucleotides agree with TRBD1. This CDR3 region has 14 residues. Germline lookup yields CDR1 MDHEN and CDR2 SYDVKM. V was clipped by 7 bases and J by 9 bases; unmatched bases: 11. The CDR3 here is CASKTGGVRRPQHF. The CDR3 nucleotides read TGTGCCAGCAAAACAGGGGGTGTGAGGAGGCCCCAGCATTTT.

The gene calls are TRBV28 and TRBJ2-2, with TRBD2 identical over 10 bases. With 5 bases clipped from V and 8 bases from J, the junction kept 11 bases outside the gene matches. From germline, CDR1 is MDHEN and CDR2 SYDVKM. The CDR3 extends over 16 amino acids. The CDR3, as DNA: TGTGCCAGCAGTAGACGATCTAGCGGGAGTTTGGGGGAGCTGTTTTTT. This translates into CASSRRSSGSLGELFF.

This chain joins TRBV9 and TRBJ2-1, with 8 bases identical to TRBD1. The V and J ends lost 0 bases and 2 bases, in that order; junction bases with no gene match: 10. Germline CDR1 SGDLS, CDR2 YYNGEE. This CDR3 contains 18 residues. CDR3 region: CASSVVGTGPHTYNEQFF. The CDR3 DNA reads as TGTGCCAGCAGCGTAGTAGGGACAGGACCACACACCTACAATGAGCAGTTCTTC.

V usage is TRBV7-3 and J usage is TRBJ2-5; 12 bases align to TRBD2. The CDR3 is 15 amino acids. The trim removed 5 bases at V and 2 bases at J, leaving 3 bases unmatched. The V gene's germline CDR1 is SGHTA and CDR2 FQGTGA. CDR3: CASSLAGGLQETQYF. The CDR3 DNA reads TGTGCCAGCAGCCTAGCGGGGGGGCTTCAAGAGACCCAGTACTTC.

V usage is TRBV20-1 and J usage is TRBJ2-1; unclear D gene. V was clipped by 1 base and J by 5 bases, with 3 bases between them. The CDR3 extends over 11 amino acids. CDR1 DFQATT and CDR2 SNEGSKA come from the germline V gene (reference sequence). This CDR3 is CSARGNNEQFF. The DNA for the CDR3 is TGCAGTGCTAGAGGTAACAATGAGCAGTTCTTC.

The V call is TRBV27, the J call TRBJ2-7; 7 positions agree with TRBD2. From germline, CDR1 is MNHEY and CDR2 SMNVEV (reference sequence). V lost 2 bases and J lost 6; bases outside the gene matches: 4. The CDR3 runs to 13 residues. The CDR3 region is CASSLAGVGEQYF. CDR3 coding DNA: TGTGCCAGCAGTTTAGCGGGGGTCGGCGAGCAGTACTTC.

This chain uses TRBV5-1 with TRBJ2-7; D remains unclear. This CDR3 has 15 residues. Looked up from germline, CDR1 is SGHRS and CDR2 is YFSETQ. Trimming took off 0 bases at V and 0 bases at J, with 10 bases between the two ends. In DNA, the CDR3 is TGCGCCAGCAGCTTGGCCTACGGCGTCTCCTACGAGCAGTACTTC. Translating gives CASSLAYGVSYEQYF.

The chain has TRBV5-1 and TRBJ1-1, with 9 bases fitting TRBD1. The CDR3 is made up of 15 amino acids. Germline assignment: CDR1 SGHRS and CDR2 YFSETQ. V shed 4 bases, J shed 1 base, and the junction held 5 bases outside the gene matches. The CDR3 region has the DNA TGCGCCAGCAGCCCTAGGACAGGGGAGAACACTGAAGCTTTCTTT. Amino acid sequence: CASSPRTGENTEAFF.

The V gene is TRBV10-3, the J gene TRBJ1-2; TRBD1 agrees at 7 bases. J lost 6 bases, V lost 6 bases, and 10 bases had no gene match. Looked up from germline, CDR1 is ENHRY and CDR2 is SYGVKD. The CDR3 runs to 14 residues. The CDR3 region is CAISRTGEADGYTF. CDR3 in DNA: TGTGCCATCAGCAGAACAGGGGAAGCGGATGGCTACACCTTC.

The CDR3 here is CASSPGGDHTGELFF. The DNA for the CDR3 is TGTGCCAGCAGTCCTGGGGGGGACCACACCGGGGAGCTGTTTTTT. The V gene is TRBV4-2, the J gene TRBJ2-2, with 7 positions matching TRBD2. J lost 3 bases, V lost 6 bases, and 7 bases had no gene match. This CDR3 has 15 amino acids. Germline CDR1 reads LGHNA; CDR2 reads YNFKEQ.

The gene calls are TRBV11-3 and TRBJ2-5, with 7 positions matching TRBD1. In germline, CDR1 is SGHNT, CDR2 YENEEA. The CDR3 is 18 amino acids. V lost 5 bases and J lost 4; bases outside the gene matches: 19. This chain's CDR3 is CASSPQKKTGKAVETQYF. The CDR3, as DNA: TGTGCCAGCAGCCCACAAAAGAAGACAGGGAAGGCCGTAGAGACCCAGTACTTC. Using reference TRBV11-3 and TRBJ2-5 for the parts outside the CDR3, the full variable domain is EAGVVQSPRYKIIEKKQPVAFWCNPISGHNTLYWYLQNLGQGPELLIRYENEEAVDDSQLPKDRFSAERLKGVDSTLKIQPAELGDSAVYLCASSPQKKTGKAVETQYFGPGTRLLVL.

The genes are TRBV19 and TRBJ2-7, with D tentatively TRBD1 or TRBD2 (6 bases each). The CDR3 consists of 17 residues. With 5 bases removed from V and 2 bases from J, the gap between germline ends came to 22 bases. Germline CDR1 reads LNHDA; CDR2 reads SQIVND (reference sequence). In DNA, the CDR3 is TGTGCCAGTAGTCCTCAGCCCGGGGGCGGGAAAACCTACGAGCAGTACTTC. It translates to CASSPQPGGGKTYEQYF.

The V and J genes are TRBV10-3 and TRBJ1-5; D remains ambiguous. The germline V gene encodes CDR1 ENHRY and CDR2 SYGVKD. CDR3 length: 13 amino acids. Between the trimmed V and J ends, which lost 5 bases and 2 bases, there was a span of 7 bases. The CDR3 DNA sequence: TGTGCCATCAGTCCGTCGGGCAATCAGCCCCAGCATTTT. It specifies CAISPSGNQPQHF.

The chain combines TRBV29-1 with TRBJ2-5; 9 bases are a match to TRBD2. The length of the CDR3 is 14 residues. CDR1 is SQVTM, CDR2 ANQGSEA, per germline. V shed 2 bases, J shed 4 bases, and the junction held 5 bases outside the gene matches. The CDR3 DNA reads TGCAGCGTTGAACTAGCGGGATCGTTAGAGACCCAGTACTTC. Its translation: CSVELAGSLETQYF.

V usage is TRBV27 and J usage is TRBJ2-7; TRBD1 matches at 11 bases. The CDR3 loop spans 17 amino acids. The germline CDR1 and CDR2 sequences are MNHEY and SMNVEV (reference sequence). V shed 4 bases and J 2 bases; nucleotides not matched to a gene: 10. CDR3 residues: CASSSMRGQGGAYEQYF. In DNA form, the CDR3 reads TGTGCCAGCAGTTCAATGAGGGGACAGGGGGGCGCCTACGAGCAGTACTTC.

The V and J genes are TRBV18 and TRBJ1-6; possible D gene TRBD1, 5 bases. The CDR3 is 16 residues long. Germline lookup yields CDR1 KGHSH and CDR2 LQKENI. V dropped 3 bases and J dropped 7 bases, with 16 bases sitting between them. CDR3 protein: CASSPSPGPINSPLHF. DNA of the CDR3: TGTGCCAGCTCACCCTCCCCGGGACCCATCAATTCACCCCTCCACTTT.

This chain connects TRBV28 to TRBJ2-3; 11 bases map to TRBD2. The germline gives CDR1 MDHEN, CDR2 SYDVKM. The CDR3 consists of 16 residues. Trimming removed 8 bases from V and 5 bases from J; junction bases left unmatched: 12. DNA for the CDR3: TGTGCCAGCCCCCCCCCACTAGCGGGGGAAGTAGATACGCAGTATTTT. This translates into CASPPPLAGEVDTQYF.